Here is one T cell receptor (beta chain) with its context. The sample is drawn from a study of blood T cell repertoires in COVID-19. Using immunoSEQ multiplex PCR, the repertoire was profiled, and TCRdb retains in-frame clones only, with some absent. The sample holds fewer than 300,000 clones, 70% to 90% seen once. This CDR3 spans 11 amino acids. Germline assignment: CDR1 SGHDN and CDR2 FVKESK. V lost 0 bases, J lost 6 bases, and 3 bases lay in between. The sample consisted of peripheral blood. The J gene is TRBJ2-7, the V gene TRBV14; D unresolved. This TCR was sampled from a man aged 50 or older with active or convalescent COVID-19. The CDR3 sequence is CASSQDLEQYF. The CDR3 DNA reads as TGTGCCAGCAGCCAAGATCTCGAGCAGTACTTC. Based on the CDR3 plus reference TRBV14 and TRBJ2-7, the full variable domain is EAGVTQFPSHSVIEKGQTVTLRCDPISGHDNLYWYRRVMGKEIKFLLHFVKESKQDESGMPNNRFLAERTGGTYSTLKVQPAELEDSGVYFCASSQDLEQYFGPGTRLTVT.